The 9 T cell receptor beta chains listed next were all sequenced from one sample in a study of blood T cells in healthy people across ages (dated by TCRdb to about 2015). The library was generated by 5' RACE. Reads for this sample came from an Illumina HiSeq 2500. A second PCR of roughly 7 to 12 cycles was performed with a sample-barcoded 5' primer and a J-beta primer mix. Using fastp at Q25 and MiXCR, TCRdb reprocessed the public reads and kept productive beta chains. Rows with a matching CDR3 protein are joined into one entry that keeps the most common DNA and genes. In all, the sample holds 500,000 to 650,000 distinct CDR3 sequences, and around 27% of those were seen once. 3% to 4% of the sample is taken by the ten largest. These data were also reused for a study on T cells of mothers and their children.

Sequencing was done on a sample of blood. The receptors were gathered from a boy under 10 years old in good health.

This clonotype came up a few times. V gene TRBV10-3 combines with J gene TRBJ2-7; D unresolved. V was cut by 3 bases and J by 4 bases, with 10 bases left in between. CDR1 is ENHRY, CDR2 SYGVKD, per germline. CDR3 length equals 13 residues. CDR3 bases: TGTGCCATCAGTGATCGGCTGATATACGAGCAGTACTTC. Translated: CAISDRLIYEQYF.

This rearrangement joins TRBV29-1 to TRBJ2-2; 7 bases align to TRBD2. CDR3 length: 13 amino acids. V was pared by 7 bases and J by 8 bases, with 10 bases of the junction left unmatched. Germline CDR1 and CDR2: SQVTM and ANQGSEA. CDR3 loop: CSGGREWIGELFF. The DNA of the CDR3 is TGCAGCGGGGGGAGGGAATGGATTGGGGAGCTGTTTTTT.

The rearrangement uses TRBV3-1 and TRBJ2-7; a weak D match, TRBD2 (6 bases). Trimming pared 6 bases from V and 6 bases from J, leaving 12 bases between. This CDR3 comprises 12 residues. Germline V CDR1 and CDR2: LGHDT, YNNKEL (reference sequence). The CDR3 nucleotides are TGTGCCAGCAGAAACCCCGGGAGCGAGCAGTACTTC. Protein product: CASRNPGSEQYF.

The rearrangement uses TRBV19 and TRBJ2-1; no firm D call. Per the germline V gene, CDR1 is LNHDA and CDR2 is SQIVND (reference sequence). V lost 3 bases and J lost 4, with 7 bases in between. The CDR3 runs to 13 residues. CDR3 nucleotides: TGTGCCAGTAGTATTGACACATACAATGAGCAGTTCTTC. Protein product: CASSIDTYNEQFF.

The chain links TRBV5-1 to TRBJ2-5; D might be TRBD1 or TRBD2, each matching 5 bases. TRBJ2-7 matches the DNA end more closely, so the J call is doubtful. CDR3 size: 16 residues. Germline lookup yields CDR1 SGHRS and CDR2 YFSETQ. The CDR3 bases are TGCGCCAGCAGCTTAATCGGTAATATTGGGGGCTACGAGCAGTACTTC. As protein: CASSLIGNIGGYEQYF.

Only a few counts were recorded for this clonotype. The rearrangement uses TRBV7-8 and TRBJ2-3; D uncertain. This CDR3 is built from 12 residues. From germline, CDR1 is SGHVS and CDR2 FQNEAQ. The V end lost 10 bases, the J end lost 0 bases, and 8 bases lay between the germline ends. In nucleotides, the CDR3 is TGTGCCACGACATCGAGCACAGATACGCAGTATTTT. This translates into CATTSSTDTQYF.

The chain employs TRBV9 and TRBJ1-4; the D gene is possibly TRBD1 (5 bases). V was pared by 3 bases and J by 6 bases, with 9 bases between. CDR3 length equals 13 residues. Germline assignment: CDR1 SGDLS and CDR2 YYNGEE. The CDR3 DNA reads TGTGCCAGCAGCGCTGGGGGTTATGAAAAACTGTTTTTT. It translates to CASSAGGYEKLFF.

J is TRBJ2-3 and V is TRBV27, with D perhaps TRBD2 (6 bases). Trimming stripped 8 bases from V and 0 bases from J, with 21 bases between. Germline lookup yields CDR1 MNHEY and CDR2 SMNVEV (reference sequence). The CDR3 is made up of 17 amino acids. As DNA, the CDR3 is TGTGCCAGCGGCCACCAACCGGGACTCGGAAGCACAGATACGCAGTATTTT. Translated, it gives CASGHQPGLGSTDTQYF.

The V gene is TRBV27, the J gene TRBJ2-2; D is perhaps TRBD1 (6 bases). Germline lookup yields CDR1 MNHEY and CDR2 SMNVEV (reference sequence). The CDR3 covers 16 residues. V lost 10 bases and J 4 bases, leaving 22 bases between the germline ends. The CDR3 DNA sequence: TGTGCCATCCCTCCGGGACAAGGGTGGCCCACCGGGGAGCTGTTTTTT. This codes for CAIPPGQGWPTGELFF.